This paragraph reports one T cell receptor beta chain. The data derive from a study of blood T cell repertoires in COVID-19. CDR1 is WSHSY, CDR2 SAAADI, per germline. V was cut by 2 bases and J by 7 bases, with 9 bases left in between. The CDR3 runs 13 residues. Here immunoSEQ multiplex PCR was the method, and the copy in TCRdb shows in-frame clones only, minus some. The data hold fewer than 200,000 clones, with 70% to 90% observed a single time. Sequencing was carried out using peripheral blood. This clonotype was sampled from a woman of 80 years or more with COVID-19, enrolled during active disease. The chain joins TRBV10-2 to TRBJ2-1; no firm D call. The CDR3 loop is CASSERVANEQFF. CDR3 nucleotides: TGCGCCAGCAGTGAGCGGGTTGCTAATGAGCAGTTCTTC.